A single sample gave rise to the 25 T cell receptor beta chains below, sequenced in a study of blood T cell repertoires in COVID-19. Assay: immunoSEQ multiplex PCR; the TCRdb copy retains only in-frame clones and omits some. Here the sample spans 70,000 or so clones, 76% being singletons. Material: peripheral blood. The source is a man between 60 and 70 years old with COVID-19, enrolled during active disease.

The chain is built from TRBV9 and TRBJ2-3; 8 nucleotides line up with TRBD1. Germline V gene lookup returns CDR1 SGDLS and CDR2 YYNGEE. J lost 6 bases, V lost 0 bases, and 9 bases had no gene match. This CDR3 region has 16 residues. The CDR3 DNA reads as TGTGCCAGCAGCGTAGTGGACAGGGCCGAAAGGGATACGCAGTATTTT. Translated: CASSVVDRAERDTQYF. Together with reference TRBV9 and TRBJ2-3, the CDR3 gives the full variable domain: DSGVTQTPKHLITATGQRVTLRCSPRSGDLSVYWYQQSLDQGLQFLIQYYNGEERAKGNILERFSAQQFPDLHSELNLSSLELGDSALYFCASSVVDRAERDTQYFGPGTRLTVL.

The chain carries TRBV5-1 and TRBJ1-1; D is unresolved. CDR3 size: 13 residues. V lost 0 bases to trimming and J lost 8 bases, with 11 bases between them. The germline V gene encodes CDR1 SGHRS and CDR2 YFSETQ. The CDR3 sequence is CASSLGSGEEAFF. The CDR3 nucleotides read TGCGCCAGCAGCTTGGGCTCGGGTGAGGAAGCTTTCTTT.

The chain uses TRBV23-1 and TRBJ2-7; TRBD2 agrees at 9 bases. TRBV23-1 is assigned to the ORF class and has an uncertain function. CDR3 size: 14 residues. CDR3 amino acids: CAETKASGIPEQYF. As DNA, the CDR3 is TGCGCAGAGACGAAGGCTAGCGGGATCCCCGAGCAGTACTTC.

The chain recombines TRBV4-1 with TRBJ1-2; no clear D. The CDR3 totals 17 residues. Germline values: CDR1 MGHRA, CDR2 YSYEKL. Deletions cut 2 bases from V and 8 bases from J, with 24 bases between. The CDR3 DNA reads as TGCGCCAGCAGCCAAACTCACCCTCAATCGGTCACGGGGGGCTACACCTTC. Protein product: CASSQTHPQSVTGGYTF.

The gene calls are TRBV5-4 and TRBJ2-7; 8 bases match TRBD1. The CDR3 length is 14 residues. CDR1 and CDR2 (germline): SGHNT, YYREEE (reference sequence). Trimming cost V 4 bases and J 5 bases; bases outside gene matches: 8. CDR3 sequence reads: CASSHQGASHEQYF. CDR3 coding DNA: TGTGCCAGCAGCCACCAGGGGGCTTCCCACGAGCAGTACTTC.

A remark on this clone: The sample holds other DNA sequences that translate to the same CDR3. The chain links TRBV3-1 (or the pseudogene TRBV3-2) to TRBJ1-2; unclear D gene. The CDR3 has 13 amino acids. Trimming stripped 0 bases from V and 5 bases from J, with 7 bases between. Germline V gene data show CDR1 as LGHDT and CDR2 as YNNKEL (reference sequence). The CDR3 region is CASSQDRGYGYTF. The CDR3 nucleotides are TGTGCCAGCAGCCAAGATAGAGGGTATGGCTACACCTTC.

The chain is built from TRBV28 and TRBJ2-1; possibly TRBD2 for D (5 bases). CDR1 and CDR2 from the germline V gene are MDHEN and SYDVKM. The length of the CDR3 is 15 residues. Trimming left V 4 bases short and J 9 bases short, with 19 bases between. This CDR3 is CASSSSGLAVGEQFF. CDR3 bases: TGTGCCAGCAGTTCCAGTGGGCTAGCCGTCGGTGAGCAGTTCTTC.

The chain uses TRBV11-1 and TRBJ2-5, with D possibly being TRBD1 (6 bases). From germline, CDR1 is SGHAT and CDR2 FQDESV (reference sequence). Between the trimmed V and J ends, which lost 4 bases and 2 bases, there was a span of 8 bases. The CDR3 runs 13 residues. The chain's CDR3 is CASSSGVQETQYF. The CDR3 DNA sequence: TGTGCCAGCAGCTCAGGGGTACAAGAGACCCAGTACTTC.

This clone came up once. The V call is TRBV30, the J call TRBJ1-6; D gene ambiguous. Trimming cost V 4 bases and J 10 bases, with 14 bases left between them. Germline V gene data show CDR1 as GTSNPN and CDR2 as SVGIG (reference sequence). CDR3 size: 13 residues. Here the CDR3 DNA reads TGTGCCTGGACCACCACAGCGGGATCACCCCTCCACTTT. It yields the protein CAWTTTAGSPLHF.

This sequence joins TRBV24-1 and TRBJ2-3; unclear D gene. CDR3 size: 13 residues. The V and J ends lost 5 bases and 0 bases respectively, with 5 bases between them. Germline V gives CDR1 KGHDR, CDR2 SFDVKD. In DNA, the CDR3 is TGTGCCACCAGTGTGAGAAGCACAGATACGCAGTATTTT. It is translated as CATSVRSTDTQYF.

The CDR3, as DNA: TGTGCCAGCAGCCAAGATGACGGGAATCAGCCCCAGCATTTT. Residues: CASSQDDGNQPQHF. The J gene is TRBJ1-5, the V gene TRBV4-2, with D unresolved. V dropped 0 bases and J dropped 4 bases, with 7 bases sitting between them. This CDR3 is built from 14 residues. The V gene's germline CDR1 is LGHNA and CDR2 YNFKEQ.

This clone was seen only once. This chain links TRBV10-3 with TRBJ1-4; TRBD1 matches at 8 bases. Germline lookup yields CDR1 ENHRY and CDR2 SYGVKD. Trimming removed 8 bases from V and 8 bases from J; junction bases left unmatched: 7. This CDR3 region has 13 residues. The CDR3 DNA follows: TGTGCCATCGCTGGACAGGGTGAGGAAAAACTGTTTTTT. The encoded protein is CAIAGQGEEKLFF.

The chain carries TRBV11-2 and TRBJ2-7; D is possibly TRBD1 (6 bases). Trimming took off 5 bases at V and 2 bases at J, with 13 bases between the two ends. The CDR3 sequence is 14 residues long. Germline CDR1 reads SGHAT; CDR2 reads FQNNGV. The chain's CDR3 is CASSRDTVTYEQYF. The CDR3 bases are TGTGCCAGCAGCCGGGACACTGTGACCTACGAGCAGTACTTC. The variable domain in full, completed from reference TRBV11-2 and TRBJ2-7, reads EAGVAQSPRYKIIEKRQSVAFWCNPISGHATLYWYQQILGQGPKLLIQFQNNGVVDDSQLPKDRFSAERLKGVDSTLKIQPAKLEDSAVYLCASSRDTVTYEQYFGPGTRLTVT.

V is TRBV12-3 or TRBV12-4 and J is TRBJ2-1; D might be TRBD1 (6 bases). V lost 2 bases to trimming and J lost 7 bases, with 9 bases between them. This CDR3 has 13 amino acids. The CDR3 DNA follows: TGTGCCAGCAGTTTATCAGGGGATAATGAGCAGTTCTTC. It is translated as CASSLSGDNEQFF.

J is TRBJ1-1 and V is TRBV27; 9 bases match TRBD1. After removal of 2 bases from V and 9 bases from J, the junction contained 10 bases not matched to a gene. This CDR3 has 15 residues. Germline V lookup: CDR1 MNHEY, CDR2 SMNVEV (reference sequence). The DNA of the CDR3 is TGTGCCAGCAGTTTAGATAGGGACAGGGTGAATCAAGCTTTCTTT. It yields the protein CASSLDRDRVNQAFF.

The chain joins TRBV7-9 to TRBJ2-3, with TRBD1 matching 8 bases. With V trimmed by 5 bases and J by 1 base, 2 bases remained unmatched. CDR1 SEHNR and CDR2 FQNEAQ come from the germline V gene (reference sequence). CDR3 size: 14 residues. The CDR3 spells CASSQDRGTDTQYF. The CDR3 DNA is TGTGCCAGCAGCCAGGACAGGGGCACAGATACGCAGTATTTT.

This clone showed up just once. The chain is built from TRBV6-5 and TRBJ2-3, with D perhaps TRBD2 (6 bases). The germline V gene encodes CDR1 MNHEY and CDR2 SVGAGI. V lost 2 bases and J lost 6, with 12 bases in between. The CDR3 has 14 amino acids. The CDR3 loop reads CASSYNRGTDTQYF. The DNA of the CDR3 is TGTGCCAGCAGTTACAACCGGGGGACCGATACGCAGTATTTT.

The chain is built from TRBV5-1 and TRBJ2-5; D may be TRBD2 (6 bases). The CDR3 consists of 15 residues. Trimming removed 3 bases from V and 5 bases from J, with 17 bases in between. Germline CDR1 is SGHRS and CDR2 is YFSETQ. This CDR3 reads CASSSGLHPPETQYF. The CDR3 bases are TGCGCCAGCAGCTCTGGACTACACCCGCCCGAGACCCAGTACTTC.

This rearrangement joins TRBV10-3 to TRBJ2-2; the match to TRBD1 covers 8 bases. Germline V gene data show CDR1 as ENHRY and CDR2 as SYGVKD. The length of the CDR3 is 14 residues. Trimming removed 6 bases from V and 4 bases from J; junction bases left unmatched: 4. The CDR3 here is CAISWTGSTGELFF. The CDR3 DNA reads TGTGCCATCAGCTGGACAGGGAGCACCGGGGAGCTGTTTTTT.

This clone showed up just a few times. V gene TRBV19 combines with J gene TRBJ2-7; 9 positions agree with TRBD1. In germline, CDR1 is LNHDA, CDR2 SQIVND (reference sequence). This CDR3 region has 14 residues. V dropped 7 bases and J dropped 7; count of bases not matched to a gene: 11. The CDR3, as DNA: TGTGCCAGTACCTCACGGACAGGGGCGGGGGAGCAGTACTTC. Amino acids: CASTSRTGAGEQYF.

This clone was detected once. This chain's CDR3 is CSVQPRRDSPLHF. The CDR3 DNA reads as TGCAGCGTTCAACCTAGGCGGGATTCACCCCTCCACTTT. This sequence joins TRBV29-1 and TRBJ1-6; D not certain. CDR1 is SQVTM, CDR2 ANQGSEA, per germline. Between the trimmed V and J ends, which lost 5 bases and 8 bases, there was a span of 13 bases. CDR3 size: 13 residues.

This chain links TRBV7-6 with TRBJ2-3; D remains unclear. The CDR3 has 16 residues. The germline CDR1 and CDR2 sequences are SGHVS and FNYEAQ. The V gene lost 5 bases and the J gene lost 2 bases, with 17 bases spanning the gap. DNA of the CDR3: TGTGCCAGCAGCATCGAGGCGGCGGCATTCACAGATACGCAGTATTTT. Protein product: CASSIEAAAFTDTQYF.

J is TRBJ2-5 and V is TRBV6-5; TRBD1 matches 8 bases. This CDR3 region has 15 residues. J gave up 5 bases and V 6 bases, and 11 bases lay outside the gene matches. Germline-derived CDR1 and CDR2 are MNHEY and SVGAGI. As DNA, the CDR3 is TGTGCCAGCAGCGAGACAGGGGTTCGGGGGGAGACCCAGTACTTC. Protein product: CASSETGVRGETQYF.

The V gene is TRBV5-4, the J gene TRBJ1-3; the D gene is possibly TRBD1 (5 bases). In germline, CDR1 is SGHNT, CDR2 YYREEE (reference sequence). V lost 0 bases and J 0 bases, leaving 7 bases between the germline ends. This CDR3 spans 15 amino acids. CDR3 protein: CASSLDRISGNTIYF. The CDR3 coding sequence is TGTGCCAGCAGCTTGGACAGGATCTCTGGAAACACCATATATTTT. The full variable domain, in which reference TRBV5-4 and TRBJ1-3 provide the parts outside the CDR3, is ETGVTQSPTHLIKTRGQQVTLRCSSQSGHNTVSWYQQALGQGPQFIFQYYREEENGRGNFPPRFSGLQFPNYSSELNVNALELDDSALYLCASSLDRISGNTIYFGEGSWLTVV.

This clone occurred a few times. The CDR3 DNA reads as TGTGCCAGTAGTATAGATCCGACCCTCCGGGGTGTGGGAGCCAAAAACATTCAGTACTTC. It translates to CASSIDPTLRGVGAKNIQYF. The chain couples TRBV19 to TRBJ2-4; D possibly corresponds to TRBD2 (5 bases). This CDR3 comprises 20 residues. Germline V gives CDR1 LNHDA, CDR2 SQIVND (reference sequence). V dropped 0 bases and J dropped 0 bases, with 21 bases sitting between them.